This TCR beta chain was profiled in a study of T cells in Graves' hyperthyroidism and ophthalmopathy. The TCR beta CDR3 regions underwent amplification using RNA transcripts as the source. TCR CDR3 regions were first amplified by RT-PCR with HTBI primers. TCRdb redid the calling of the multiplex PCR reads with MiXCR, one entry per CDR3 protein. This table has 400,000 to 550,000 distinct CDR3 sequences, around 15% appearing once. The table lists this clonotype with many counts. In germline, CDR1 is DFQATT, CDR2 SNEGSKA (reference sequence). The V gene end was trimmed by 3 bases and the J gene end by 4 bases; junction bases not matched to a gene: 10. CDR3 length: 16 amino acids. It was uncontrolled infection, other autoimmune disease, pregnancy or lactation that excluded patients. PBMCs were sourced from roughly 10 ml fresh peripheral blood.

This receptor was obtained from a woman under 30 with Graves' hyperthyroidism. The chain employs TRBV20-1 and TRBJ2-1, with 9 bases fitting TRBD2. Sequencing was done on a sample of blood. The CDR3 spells CSARGSGRIEYNEQFF. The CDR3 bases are TGCAGTGCTAGGGGAAGCGGGAGGATCGAGTACAATGAGCAGTTCTTC.